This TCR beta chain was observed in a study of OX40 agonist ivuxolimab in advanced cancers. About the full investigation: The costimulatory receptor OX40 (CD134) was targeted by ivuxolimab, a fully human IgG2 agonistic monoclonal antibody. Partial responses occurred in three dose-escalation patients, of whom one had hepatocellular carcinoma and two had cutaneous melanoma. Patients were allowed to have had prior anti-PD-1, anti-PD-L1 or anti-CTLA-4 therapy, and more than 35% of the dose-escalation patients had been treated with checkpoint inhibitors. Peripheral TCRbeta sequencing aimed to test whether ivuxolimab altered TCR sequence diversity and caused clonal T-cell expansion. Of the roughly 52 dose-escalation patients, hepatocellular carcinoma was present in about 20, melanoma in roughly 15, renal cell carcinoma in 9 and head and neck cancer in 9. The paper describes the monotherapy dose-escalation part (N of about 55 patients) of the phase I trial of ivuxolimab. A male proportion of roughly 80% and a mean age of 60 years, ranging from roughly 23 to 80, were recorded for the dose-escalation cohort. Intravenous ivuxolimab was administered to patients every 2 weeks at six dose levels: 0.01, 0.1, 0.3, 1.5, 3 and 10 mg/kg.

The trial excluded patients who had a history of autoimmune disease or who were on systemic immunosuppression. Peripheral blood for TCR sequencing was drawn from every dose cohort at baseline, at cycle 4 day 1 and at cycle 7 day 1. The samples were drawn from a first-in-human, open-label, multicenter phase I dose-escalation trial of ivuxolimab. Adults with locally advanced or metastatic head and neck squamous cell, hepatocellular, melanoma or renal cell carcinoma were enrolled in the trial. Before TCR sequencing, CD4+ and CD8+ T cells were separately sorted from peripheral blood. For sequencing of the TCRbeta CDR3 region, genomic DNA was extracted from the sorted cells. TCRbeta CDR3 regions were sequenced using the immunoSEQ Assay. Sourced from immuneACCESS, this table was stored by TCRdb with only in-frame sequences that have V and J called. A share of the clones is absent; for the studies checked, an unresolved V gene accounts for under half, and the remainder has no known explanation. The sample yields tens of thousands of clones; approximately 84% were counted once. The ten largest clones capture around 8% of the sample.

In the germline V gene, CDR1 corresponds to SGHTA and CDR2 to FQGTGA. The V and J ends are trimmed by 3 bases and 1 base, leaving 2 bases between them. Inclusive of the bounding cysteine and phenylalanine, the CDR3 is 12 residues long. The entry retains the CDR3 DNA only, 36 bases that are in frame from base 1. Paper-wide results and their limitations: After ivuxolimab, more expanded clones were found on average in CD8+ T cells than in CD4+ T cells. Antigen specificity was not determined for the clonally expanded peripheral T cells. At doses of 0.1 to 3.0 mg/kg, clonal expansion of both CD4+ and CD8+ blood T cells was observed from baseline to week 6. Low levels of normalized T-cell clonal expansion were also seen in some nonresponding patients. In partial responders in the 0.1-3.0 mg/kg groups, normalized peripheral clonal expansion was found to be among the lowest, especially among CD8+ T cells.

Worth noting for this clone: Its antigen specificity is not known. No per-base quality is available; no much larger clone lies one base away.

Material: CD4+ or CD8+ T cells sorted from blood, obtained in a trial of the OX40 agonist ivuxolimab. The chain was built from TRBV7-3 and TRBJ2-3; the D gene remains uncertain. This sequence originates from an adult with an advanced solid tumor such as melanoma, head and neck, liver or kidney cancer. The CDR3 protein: CASSFGTDTQYF. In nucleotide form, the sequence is TGTGCCAGCAGCTTCGGCACAGATACGCAGTATTTT.